Each of the 17 T cell receptor beta chains below was sequenced from the same sample in a study of CD8 T cells in Susac syndrome. Random hexamers were used to reverse transcribe the RNA input (0.5 to 1 ug). TCRdb processed the immunoSEQ multiplex PCR reads anew with MiXCR; each CDR3 protein has one entry. Of approximately 180,000 distinct CDR3 sequences in the sample, approximately 93% were seen once. Source material: CD4+ T cells from PBMCs. The receptors shown here come from a human donor with multiple sclerosis.

In its sample, this clonotype was seen once. The chain couples TRBV18 to TRBJ1-5, with D hard to call. V shed 4 bases and J shed 1 base, with 14 bases lying between them. The V gene's germline CDR1 is KGHSH and CDR2 LQKENI. The CDR3 length is 16 residues. CDR3 region: CASSLSGPASNQPQHF. The CDR3 bases are TGTGCCAGCTCACTTTCCGGGCCCGCGAGCAATCAGCCCCAGCATTTT.

V gene TRBV5-6 combines with J gene TRBJ1-2; 9 positions agree with TRBD1. V dropped 5 bases and J dropped 6; count of bases not matched to a gene: 5. The germline gives CDR1 SGHDT, CDR2 YYEEEE. The CDR3 is 13 residues long. Written as DNA, the CDR3 is TGTGCCAGCAGGTTTACAGGGGGCGATGGCTACACCTTC. Amino acid sequence: CASRFTGGDGYTF.

The V and J genes are TRBV6-2 or TRBV6-3 and TRBJ2-7; 12 bases line up with TRBD2. Trimming cost V 6 bases and J 3 bases; bases outside gene matches: 9. CDR3 length: 16 amino acids. The germline V gene encodes CDR1 MNHEY and CDR2 SVGEGT. The CDR3 sequence: CASRSPSSGGVYEQYF. CDR3 in DNA: TGTGCCAGCAGATCTCCCTCTAGCGGGGGGGTCTACGAGCAGTACTTC.

The rearrangement joins TRBV29-1 to TRBJ1-6; 9 bases map to TRBD1. CDR1 is SQVTM and CDR2 is ANQGSEA in the germline V gene. The CDR3 length is 13 residues. Germline trimming cut 4 bases from V and 7 bases from J; bases unmatched to any gene: 2. Here the CDR3 DNA reads TGCAGCGTTGGACAGGGGGTAAATTCACCCCTCCACTTT. This sequence encodes CSVGQGVNSPLHF.

This clonotype appeared once. V and J are TRBV11-2 and TRBJ1-1; D perhaps matches TRBD1 (6 bases). Trimming took 6 bases from V and 5 from J, leaving 10 bases between them. Germline V gene sequence: CDR1 SGHAT, CDR2 FQNNGV. This CDR3 has 12 amino acids. CDR3 nucleotides: TGTGCCAGCAGTCAACAGGGTACTGAAGCTTTCTTT. Its translation: CASSQQGTEAFF.

The rearrangement joins TRBV19 to TRBJ2-5, with a possible D match to TRBD2 (7 bases). This CDR3 contains 17 residues. Germline loops: CDR1 LNHDA, CDR2 SQIVND (reference sequence). The ends were cut back, 3 bases at V and 2 bases at J, with 19 bases in the middle. The CDR3 coding sequence is TGTGCCAGTAGTATGAGAGTAGGGGGGGTCAGTCAAGAGACCCAGTACTTC. Translating it yields CASSMRVGGVSQETQYF.

In this sample, this clonotype turned up once. The rearrangement joins TRBV5-4 to TRBJ2-3; D not certain. This CDR3 has 14 amino acids. Trimming left V 3 bases short and J 3 bases short, with 11 bases between. The germline V gene encodes CDR1 SGHNT and CDR2 YYREEE (reference sequence). This CDR3 reads CASSSVRKTDTQYF. As DNA, the CDR3 is TGTGCCAGCAGCTCTGTACGGAAGACAGATACGCAGTATTTT.

V is TRBV6-6 and J is TRBJ2-5; 9 positions match TRBD1. V lost 6 bases to trimming and J lost 7 bases; unmatched junction nucleotides: 9. CDR1 MNHNY and CDR2 SVGAGI come from the germline V gene (reference sequence). The CDR3 extends over 14 amino acids. CDR3 nucleotide sequence: TGTGCCAGCAGCCGGACAGGGGCAGGGGTGACCCAGTACTTC. Translating gives CASSRTGAGVTQYF.

The chain couples TRBV6-2 or TRBV6-3 to TRBJ2-5; no clear D. The V gene's germline CDR1 is MNHEY and CDR2 SVGEGT. The CDR3 runs 15 residues. V lost 4 bases to trimming and J lost 5 bases, with 17 bases between them. The CDR3 bases are TGTGCCAGCAGTTCCCAAGCATTAGCATTGGAGACCCAGTACTTC. It codes for CASSSQALALETQYF.

V gene TRBV3-1 combines with J gene TRBJ2-3, with TRBD2 identical over 7 bases. Unmatched junction bases numbered 6, after V lost 4 bases and J lost 8 bases. CDR3 size: 13 residues. CDR1 is LGHDT, CDR2 YNNKEL, per germline (reference sequence). The CDR3 region has the DNA TGTGCCAGCAGCCCCCGACTAGCTGGTACGCAGTATTTT. Residues: CASSPRLAGTQYF.

The chain recombines TRBV6-1 with TRBJ2-5, with a weak D call TRBD2 (5 bases). The V end was cut by 8 bases, the J end by 2 bases, with 15 bases between. The V gene's germline CDR1 is MNHNS and CDR2 SASEGT. This CDR3 has 14 residues. The chain's CDR3 is CASRDTGRQETQYF. The CDR3, as DNA: TGTGCCAGCCGAGACACGGGAAGGCAAGAGACCCAGTACTTC.

The V and J genes are TRBV20-1 and TRBJ1-6; no clear D gene. The CDR3 spans 15 residues. Germline V gene data show CDR1 as DFQATT and CDR2 as SNEGSKA (reference sequence). Trimming took 1 base from V and 7 from J, leaving 14 bases between them. Here the CDR3 reads CSARALGSVNSPLHF. The CDR3, as DNA: TGCAGTGCTAGAGCGTTAGGGTCCGTAAATTCACCCCTCCACTTT.

This chain joins TRBV27 and TRBJ1-4; D is perhaps TRBD1 (5 bases). This CDR3 contains 16 residues. CDR1 and CDR2 (germline): MNHEY, SMNVEV (reference sequence). Trimming cost V 5 bases and J 5 bases, with 18 bases left between them. The chain's CDR3 is CASSNIRAGWNEKLFF. DNA for the CDR3: TGTGCCAGCAGTAACATACGGGCAGGGTGGAATGAAAAACTGTTTTTT. Filled out from reference TRBV27 and TRBJ1-4, the complete variable domain reads EAQVTQNPRYLITVTGKKLTVTCSQNMNHEYMSWYRQDPGLGLRQIYYSMNVEVTDKGDVPEGYKVSRKEKRNFPLILESPSPNQTSLYFCASSNIRAGWNEKLFFGSGTQLSVL.

This clonotype appeared a few times. One junction end does not reproduce the germline sequence, and a read error may be involved. The V call is TRBV5-1, the J call TRBJ2-5; the match to TRBD1 covers 8 bases. Germline V gives CDR1 SGHRS, CDR2 YFSETQ. CDR3 size: 14 residues. The CDR3: CASSLGRGRETQYF. CDR3 DNA: TGTGCCAGCAGCTTAGGCAGGGGGCGAGAGACCCAGTACTTC.

This chain uses TRBV28 with TRBJ2-7; TRBD2 might be the D (5 bases). V lost 0 bases and J lost 1, with 13 bases in between. Germline CDR1 is MDHEN and CDR2 is SYDVKM. This CDR3 spans 16 amino acids. The CDR3 is CASSLWGGLASYEQYF. The CDR3 DNA follows: TGTGCCAGCAGTTTATGGGGTGGACTGGCGTCCTACGAGCAGTACTTC. The whole variable domain, remainder taken from reference TRBV28 and TRBJ2-7, is DVKVTQSSRYLVKRTGEKVFLECVQDMDHENMFWYRQDPGLGLRLIYFSYDVKMKEKGDIPEGYSVSREKKERFSLILESASTNQTSMYLCASSLWGGLASYEQYFGPGTRLTVT.

V is TRBV18 and J is TRBJ1-4; D ambiguous. CDR3 length equals 11 residues. The V gene lost 5 bases and the J gene lost 6 bases, with 4 bases spanning the gap. The V gene's germline CDR1 is KGHSH and CDR2 LQKENI. CDR3 coding DNA: TGTGCCAGCTCAGCGGATGAAAAACTGTTTTTT. Translation gives CASSADEKLFF.

This clonotype was picked up one time. This chain connects TRBV7-2 to TRBJ2-5; 9 bases are a match to TRBD2. CDR1 is SGHTA and CDR2 is FQGNSA in the germline V gene. The CDR3 extends over 16 amino acids. V lost 4 bases and J lost 2; bases outside the gene matches: 8. In DNA, the CDR3 is TGTGCCAGCAGCTCGAGTTCTAGCGGGGTACAAGAGACCCAGTACTTC. It encodes CASSSSSSGVQETQYF.